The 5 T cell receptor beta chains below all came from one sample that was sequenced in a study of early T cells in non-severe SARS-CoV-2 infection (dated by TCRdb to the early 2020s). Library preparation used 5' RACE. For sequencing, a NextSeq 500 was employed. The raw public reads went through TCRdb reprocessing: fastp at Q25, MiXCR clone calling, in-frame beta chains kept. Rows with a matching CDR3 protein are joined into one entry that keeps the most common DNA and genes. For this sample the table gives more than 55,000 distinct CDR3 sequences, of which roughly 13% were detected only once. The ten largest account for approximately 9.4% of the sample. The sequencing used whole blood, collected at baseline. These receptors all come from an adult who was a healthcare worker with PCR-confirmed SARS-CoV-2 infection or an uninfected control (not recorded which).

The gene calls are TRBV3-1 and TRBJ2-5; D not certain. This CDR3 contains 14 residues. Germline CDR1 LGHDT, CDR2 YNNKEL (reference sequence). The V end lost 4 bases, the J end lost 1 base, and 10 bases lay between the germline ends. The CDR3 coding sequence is TGTGCCAGCAGCCCACGACGGTCCCAAGAGACCCAGTACTTC. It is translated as CASSPRRSQETQYF.

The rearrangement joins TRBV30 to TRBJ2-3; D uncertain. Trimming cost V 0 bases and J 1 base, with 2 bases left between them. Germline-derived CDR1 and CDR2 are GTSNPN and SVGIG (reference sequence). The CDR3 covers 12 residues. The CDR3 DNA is TGTGCCTGGAGTGTACGCACAGATACGCAGTATTTT. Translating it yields CAWSVRTDTQYF.

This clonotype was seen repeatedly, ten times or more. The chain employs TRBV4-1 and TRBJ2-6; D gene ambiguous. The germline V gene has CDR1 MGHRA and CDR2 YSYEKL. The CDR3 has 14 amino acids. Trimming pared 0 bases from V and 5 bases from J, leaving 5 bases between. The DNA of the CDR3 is TGCGCCAGCAGCCAAGATCACTGGGCCAACGTCCTGACTTTC. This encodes CASSQDHWANVLTF.

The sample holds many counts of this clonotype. Here the CDR3 DNA reads TGCAGTGCTAGAGCCGACGGGTACGAGCAGTACTTC. The encoded protein is CSARADGYEQYF. V and J are TRBV20-1 and TRBJ2-7; D remains unclear. V gave up 1 base and J gave up 4 bases, with 8 bases separating them. Germline CDR1 reads DFQATT; CDR2 reads SNEGSKA (reference sequence). The CDR3 consists of 12 residues.

The DNA for the CDR3 is TGCAGTGCTAGCTCGGGGGGGCTAGCGGGAGGGGCGCAGTATTTT. Its protein product is CSASSGGLAGGAQYF. This chain joins TRBV20-1 and TRBJ2-3, with 12 positions matching TRBD2. Germline V gene sequence: CDR1 DFQATT, CDR2 SNEGSKA (reference sequence). The CDR3 extends over 15 amino acids. J lost 10 bases, V lost 3 bases, and 11 bases had no gene match.